These 6 T cell receptor beta chains were all obtained from the same sample, sequenced in a study of cytomegalovirus exposure and HLA in healthy donors. This PCR relied on a set of 60 Vbeta primers and 13 Jbeta primers. Libraries were prepared by immunoSEQ multiplex PCR; TCRdb keeps only in-frame clonotypes and omits some of them. The table has approximately 200,000 clones, 82% seen once. Material for sequencing was PBMCs. These receptors were collected from a woman between 50 and 59 years old in good health and CMV-seropositive.

The chain carries TRBV5-5 and TRBJ1-3; 12 bases map to TRBD1. Germline trimming cut 0 bases from V and 8 bases from J; bases unmatched to any gene: 6. The CDR3 length is 16 residues. Looked up from germline, CDR1 is SGHKS and CDR2 is YYEKEE (reference sequence). The chain's CDR3 is CASSLGTGQGAYTIYF. In DNA form, the CDR3 reads TGTGCCAGCAGCTTGGGTACGGGACAGGGGGCTTACACCATATATTTT.

The chain couples TRBV28 to TRBJ1-2; 8 bases match TRBD1. CDR3 length equals 17 residues. V lost 7 bases and J lost 5; bases outside the gene matches: 18. The germline V gene has CDR1 MDHEN and CDR2 SYDVKM. CDR3 sequence reads: CASTPDRGVGRTYGYTF. As DNA, the CDR3 is TGTGCCAGCACCCCCGACAGGGGTGTCGGTAGGACTTATGGCTACACCTTC.

This chain links TRBV2 with TRBJ2-1; 10 bases map to TRBD2. Per the germline V gene, CDR1 is SNHLY and CDR2 is FYNNEI. V lost 1 base and J lost 5; bases outside the gene matches: 2. The CDR3 consists of 15 residues. The CDR3 loop is CASSEGTSGNNEQFF. The CDR3 DNA is TGTGCCAGCAGTGAAGGGACTAGCGGTAACAATGAGCAGTTCTTC.

The chain links TRBV7-9 to TRBJ2-2; 7 nucleotides align to TRBD2. Germline lookup yields CDR1 SEHNR and CDR2 FQNEAQ (reference sequence). J lost 6 bases, V lost 3 bases, and 4 bases had no gene match. The CDR3 covers 14 residues. The CDR3 region is CASSFAGVAGELFF. The CDR3 nucleotides read TGTGCCAGCAGCTTCGCGGGGGTTGCCGGGGAGCTGTTTTTT.

This chain connects TRBV11-2 to TRBJ2-3; 8 bases map to TRBD2. CDR1 SGHAT and CDR2 FQNNGV come from the germline V gene. Trimming removed 4 bases from V and 7 bases from J; junction bases left unmatched: 10. The CDR3 has 15 amino acids. The CDR3, as DNA: TGTGCCAGCAGCTCCACCGCCGGGACTAGAAATACGCAGTATTTT. It codes for CASSSTAGTRNTQYF.

The rearrangement joins TRBV19 to TRBJ1-5; weak D call: TRBD1 (6 bases). The V end lost 0 bases, the J end lost 12 bases, and 9 bases lay between the germline ends. CDR3 length: 12 residues. CDR1 and CDR2 from the germline V gene are LNHDA and SQIVND (reference sequence). The CDR3 bases are TGTGCCAGTAGTATAGACCCGGGACACCAGCATTTT. Amino acid sequence: CASSIDPGHQHF.